This TCR beta chain was sequenced during a study of OX40 agonist ivuxolimab in advanced cancers. Overall study context: Administration of intravenous ivuxolimab to patients occurred every 2 weeks at 0.01 to 10 mg/kg.

At baseline, cycle 4 day 1, and cycle 7 day 1, blood was sampled. Assay: immunoSEQ multiplex PCR; the TCRdb copy retains only in-frame clones and omits some. This table has 70,000 to 95,000 clones, approximately 88% appearing once. Sequencing was performed on CD4+ or CD8+ T cells sorted from blood, taken in a trial of the OX40 agonist ivuxolimab. The receptor was isolated from an adult with an advanced solid tumor such as melanoma, head and neck, liver or kidney cancer.

CDR3 loop: CASSRNQGSVTEAFF. The DNA for the CDR3 is TGTGCCAGCAGTAGAAATCAGGGGTCCGTCACTGAAGCTTTCTTT. The chain employs TRBV6-6 and TRBJ1-1; tentative D call: TRBD1 (6 bases). Trimming took off 5 bases at V and 4 bases at J, with 17 bases between the two ends. Per germline, CDR1 MNHNY and CDR2 SVGAGI (reference sequence). The CDR3 loop spans 15 amino acids.